A selection of T cell receptor beta chains follows, all from one sample in a study of T cells after yellow fever vaccination. MiXCR, run by TCRdb on the 5' RACE reads, gives a single entry per CDR3 protein. The sample lists 150,000 to 200,000 distinct CDR3 sequences; around 9% were seen once. Material: CD8+ T cells sorted from PBMCs, obtained 45 days after the yellow fever booster vaccination. The receptor source for this set is a man aged 18 to 35 who received the YFV17D yellow fever vaccine. CDR3s include the opening cysteine and the closing phenylalanine or tryptophan. Fields, in order: V gene, D gene, J gene, CDR3 length, clone size, CDR3 protein, CDR3 DNA. D genes are given only for firm matches. Clone size, where shown, is once, few, many, or a class for clones that have expanded.

V gene: TRBV6-2/TRBV6-3; D gene: .; J gene: TRBJ2-1; CDR3 length: 15; clone size: .; CDR3 protein: CASSLGLGGLNEQFF; CDR3 DNA: TGTGCCAGCAGTTTAGGACTAGGGGGACTCAATGAGCAGTTCTTC
V gene: TRBV5-1; D gene: .; J gene: TRBJ1-1; CDR3 length: 14; clone size: few; CDR3 protein: CASSFYDMNTEAFF; CDR3 DNA: TGCGCCAGCAGCTTCTATGACATGAACACTGAAGCTTTCTTT
V gene: TRBV25-1; D gene: TRBD1; J gene: TRBJ2-3; CDR3 length: 15; clone size: .; CDR3 protein: CASRAGQGVWDTQYF; CDR3 DNA: TGTGCCAGCAGGGCGGGACAGGGGGTTTGGGATACGCAGTATTTT
V gene: TRBV28; D gene: TRBD1; J gene: TRBJ2-1; CDR3 length: 14; clone size: few; CDR3 protein: CASSLRDRSNEQFF; CDR3 DNA: TGTGCCAGCAGTTTAAGGGACAGGTCCAATGAGCAGTTCTTC
V gene: TRBV7-6; D gene: .; J gene: TRBJ1-1; CDR3 length: 13; clone size: .; CDR3 protein: CASSSTGTTEAFF; CDR3 DNA: TGTGCCAGCAGCTCCACAGGGACCACTGAAGCTTTCTTT
V gene: TRBV14; D gene: .; J gene: TRBJ1-5; CDR3 length: 14; clone size: .; CDR3 protein: CASSHGGVGQPQHF; CDR3 DNA: TGTGCCAGCAGCCACGGGGGCGTGGGTCAGCCCCAGCATTTT
V gene: TRBV9; D gene: TRBD1; J gene: TRBJ2-2; CDR3 length: 14; clone size: .; CDR3 protein: CASRDRANTGELFF; CDR3 DNA: TGTGCCAGCCGGGACAGGGCCAACACCGGGGAGCTGTTTTTT
V gene: TRBV7-9; D gene: TRBD2; J gene: TRBJ2-2; CDR3 length: 14; clone size: few; CDR3 protein: CARGGLANTGELFF; CDR3 DNA: TGTGCCCGGGGGGGGCTGGCGAACACCGGGGAGCTGTTTTTT
V gene: TRBV18; D gene: .; J gene: TRBJ1-5; CDR3 length: 15; clone size: .; CDR3 protein: CASSPGEIQGQPQHF; CDR3 DNA: TGTGCCAGCTCTCCCGGGGAGATTCAAGGTCAGCCCCAGCATTTT
V gene: TRBV24-1; D gene: TRBD1; J gene: TRBJ2-5; CDR3 length: 18; clone size: .; CDR3 protein: CATSDIRDRGLSLETQYF; CDR3 DNA: TGTGCCACCAGTGATATTCGGGACAGGGGGCTTTCTCTTGAGACCCAGTACTTC
V gene: TRBV6-2/TRBV6-3; D gene: .; J gene: TRBJ2-3; CDR3 length: 14; clone size: few; CDR3 protein: CASSYSAGTDTQYF; CDR3 DNA: TGTGCCAGCAGTTACTCCGCCGGCACAGATACGCAGTATTTT
V gene: TRBV13; D gene: .; J gene: TRBJ2-7; CDR3 length: 13; clone size: .; CDR3 protein: CASSPEGRDEQYF; CDR3 DNA: TGTGCCAGCAGCCCCGAGGGAAGGGACGAGCAGTACTTC
V gene: TRBV6-2/TRBV6-3; D gene: .; J gene: TRBJ1-1; CDR3 length: 15; clone size: few; CDR3 protein: CASSSRGPPNTEAFF; CDR3 DNA: TGTGCCAGCAGTTCCAGGGGTCCCCCGAACACTGAAGCTTTCTTT
V gene: TRBV6-2/TRBV6-3; D gene: .; J gene: TRBJ2-1; CDR3 length: 13; clone size: many; CDR3 protein: CASSYSTGGEQFF; CDR3 DNA: TGTGCCAGCAGTTACTCGACGGGCGGAGAACAGTTCTTC
V gene: TRBV7-6; D gene: .; J gene: TRBJ2-7; CDR3 length: 13; clone size: many; CDR3 protein: CASSLESTYEQYF; CDR3 DNA: TGTGCCAGCAGCTTAGAGTCCACATACGAGCAGTACTTC
V gene: TRBV4-1; D gene: .; J gene: TRBJ2-5; CDR3 length: 16; clone size: once; CDR3 protein: CASSQGPGHAQGTQYF; CDR3 DNA: TGCGCCAGCAGCCAAGGTCCCGGGCACGCTCAAGGGACCCAGTACTTC
V gene: TRBV12-3/TRBV12-4; D gene: TRBD1; J gene: TRBJ2-7; CDR3 length: 14; clone size: .; CDR3 protein: CASSFRGLTYEQYF; CDR3 DNA: TGTGCCAGCAGTTTTAGGGGGCTGACCTACGAGCAGTACTTC
V gene: TRBV5-4; D gene: .; J gene: TRBJ1-1; CDR3 length: 12; clone size: many; CDR3 protein: CASSWRTDEAFF; CDR3 DNA: TGTGCCAGCAGCTGGCGGACGGATGAAGCTTTCTTT
V gene: TRBV12-3/TRBV12-4; D gene: .; J gene: TRBJ1-2; CDR3 length: 16; clone size: many; CDR3 protein: CASSPSPGLLLYGYTF; CDR3 DNA: TGTGCCAGCAGTCCGAGCCCGGGACTCCTCCTATATGGCTACACCTTC
V gene: TRBV6-2/TRBV6-3; D gene: .; J gene: TRBJ1-2; CDR3 length: 11; clone size: .; CDR3 protein: CASGRAYGYTF; CDR3 DNA: TGTGCCAGCGGCAGGGCGTATGGCTACACCTTC
V gene: TRBV11-1; D gene: .; J gene: TRBJ2-1; CDR3 length: 13; clone size: .; CDR3 protein: CASSLKLGGEQFF; CDR3 DNA: TGTGCCAGCAGCTTAAAGTTGGGGGGTGAGCAGTTCTTC
V gene: TRBV7-6; D gene: TRBD1; J gene: TRBJ1-1; CDR3 length: 16; clone size: many; CDR3 protein: CASSLALPGGDTEAFF; CDR3 DNA: TGTGCCAGCAGCTTAGCCCTCCCAGGGGGCGACACTGAAGCTTTCTTT
V gene: TRBV5-1; D gene: .; J gene: TRBJ2-1; CDR3 length: 13; clone size: few; CDR3 protein: CASSWTGGDEQFF; CDR3 DNA: TGCGCCAGCAGCTGGACAGGCGGGGATGAGCAGTTCTTC
V gene: TRBV13; D gene: .; J gene: TRBJ2-7; CDR3 length: 13; clone size: few; CDR3 protein: CASSSGWSYEQYF; CDR3 DNA: TGTGCCAGCAGCTCCGGATGGAGTTACGAGCAGTACTTC
V gene: TRBV27; D gene: TRBD2; J gene: TRBJ2-1; CDR3 length: 16; clone size: few; CDR3 protein: CASSVLAGGSYNEQFF; CDR3 DNA: TGTGCCAGCAGTGTCCTAGCGGGGGGCTCCTACAATGAGCAGTTCTTC
V gene: TRBV5-1; D gene: .; J gene: TRBJ2-1; CDR3 length: 14; clone size: few; CDR3 protein: CASSLAAAAFEQFF; CDR3 DNA: TGCGCCAGCAGCTTGGCCGCAGCGGCCTTTGAGCAGTTCTTC
V gene: TRBV25-1; D gene: TRBD1; J gene: TRBJ1-1; CDR3 length: 15; clone size: .; CDR3 protein: CASSEWGEGAAEAFF; CDR3 DNA: TGTGCCAGCAGTGAATGGGGGGAGGGGGCAGCGGAAGCTTTCTTT
V gene: TRBV27; D gene: TRBD2; J gene: TRBJ2-1; CDR3 length: 15; clone size: few; CDR3 protein: CASTLSGGGYNEQFF; CDR3 DNA: TGTGCCAGCACCCTTAGCGGGGGGGGTTACAATGAGCAGTTCTTC
V gene: TRBV7-9; D gene: .; J gene: TRBJ2-6; CDR3 length: 17; clone size: .; CDR3 protein: CASSRPGLSSGANVLTF; CDR3 DNA: TGTGCCAGCAGCCGTCCTGGCCTAAGCTCTGGGGCCAACGTCCTGACTTTC
V gene: TRBV7-9; D gene: TRBD2; J gene: TRBJ2-2; CDR3 length: 17; clone size: few; CDR3 protein: CASSSSGVFANTGELFF; CDR3 DNA: TGTGCCAGCAGCTCGAGCGGGGTCTTCGCGAACACCGGGGAGCTGTTTTTT
V gene: TRBV24-1; D gene: .; J gene: TRBJ2-2; CDR3 length: 10; clone size: few; CDR3 protein: CAVGGGELFF; CDR3 DNA: TGTGCCGTCGGGGGCGGGGAGCTGTTTTTT
V gene: TRBV9; D gene: .; J gene: TRBJ2-1; CDR3 length: 14; clone size: .; CDR3 protein: CASSVYGGHNEQFF; CDR3 DNA: TGTGCCAGCAGCGTTTACGGGGGGCACAATGAGCAGTTCTTC
V gene: TRBV20-1; D gene: TRBD2; J gene: TRBJ2-1; CDR3 length: 14; clone size: many; CDR3 protein: CSAPWERDYNEQFF; CDR3 DNA: TGCAGTGCTCCCTGGGAGCGGGATTACAATGAGCAGTTCTTC
V gene: TRBV29-1; D gene: .; J gene: TRBJ1-2; CDR3 length: 13; clone size: .; CDR3 protein: CSVEESAFYGYTF; CDR3 DNA: TGCAGCGTTGAAGAGTCCGCCTTCTATGGCTACACCTTC
V gene: TRBV2; D gene: TRBD1; J gene: TRBJ1-1; CDR3 length: 11; clone size: few; CDR3 protein: CVTGGGRGAFF; CDR3 DNA: TGTGTCACCGGAGGGGGCAGAGGGGCTTTCTTT
V gene: TRBV7-9; D gene: .; J gene: TRBJ2-7; CDR3 length: 14; clone size: few; CDR3 protein: CASSPERRTYEQYF; CDR3 DNA: TGTGCCAGCAGCCCGGAGAGGAGGACCTACGAGCAGTACTTC
V gene: TRBV5-5; D gene: .; J gene: TRBJ2-7; CDR3 length: 16; clone size: .; CDR3 protein: CASSPRVGVSSYEQYF; CDR3 DNA: TGTGCCAGCAGCCCTAGGGTGGGGGTGAGCTCCTACGAGCAGTACTTC
V gene: TRBV4-2; D gene: .; J gene: TRBJ2-3; CDR3 length: 16; clone size: few; CDR3 protein: CASSQNSGVGADTQYF; CDR3 DNA: TGTGCCAGCAGCCAAAACTCCGGGGTCGGGGCAGATACGCAGTATTTT
V gene: TRBV12-3/TRBV12-4; D gene: .; J gene: TRBJ1-5; CDR3 length: 14; clone size: .; CDR3 protein: CASRSQKTDQPQHF; CDR3 DNA: TGTGCCAGCAGGTCACAAAAGACAGATCAGCCCCAGCATTTT
V gene: TRBV9; D gene: TRBD1; J gene: TRBJ1-1; CDR3 length: 16; clone size: few; CDR3 protein: CASSVETGGTNTEAFF; CDR3 DNA: TGTGCCAGCAGCGTAGAGACAGGGGGTACGAACACTGAAGCTTTCTTT
V gene: TRBV9; D gene: .; J gene: TRBJ2-5; CDR3 length: 17; clone size: few; CDR3 protein: CASSLFSGPGGWETQYF; CDR3 DNA: TGTGCCAGCAGCCTCTTCTCGGGTCCGGGGGGCTGGGAGACCCAGTACTTC
V gene: TRBV6-2/TRBV6-3; D gene: TRBD1; J gene: TRBJ1-5; CDR3 length: 16; clone size: few; CDR3 protein: CASSYPDRYSNQPQHF; CDR3 DNA: TGTGCCAGCAGTTACCCGGACAGGTATAGCAATCAGCCCCAGCATTTT
V gene: TRBV19; D gene: TRBD1; J gene: TRBJ1-5; CDR3 length: 16; clone size: .; CDR3 protein: CASSATGEPLPQPQHF; CDR3 DNA: TGTGCCAGTAGTGCTACAGGGGAACCTTTACCTCAGCCCCAGCATTTT
V gene: TRBV11-2; D gene: .; J gene: TRBJ1-4; CDR3 length: 15; clone size: .; CDR3 protein: CASRQNTGVAEKLFF; CDR3 DNA: TGTGCCAGCAGACAAAATACAGGTGTAGCTGAAAAACTGTTTTTT
V gene: TRBV20-1; D gene: .; J gene: TRBJ2-5; CDR3 length: 13; clone size: few; CDR3 protein: CSAPHGGRETQYF; CDR3 DNA: TGCAGTGCTCCACACGGGGGCAGGGAGACCCAGTACTTC
V gene: TRBV4-1; D gene: .; J gene: TRBJ2-3; CDR3 length: 15; clone size: .; CDR3 protein: CASSQGIVSTDTQYF; CDR3 DNA: TGCGCCAGCAGCCAAGGGATAGTGAGCACAGATACGCAGTATTTT
V gene: TRBV19; D gene: .; J gene: TRBJ2-3; CDR3 length: 13; clone size: many; CDR3 protein: CASSIGDQDTQYF; CDR3 DNA: TGTGCCAGTAGTATCGGGGATCAAGATACGCAGTATTTT
V gene: TRBV5-1; D gene: .; J gene: TRBJ2-3; CDR3 length: 17; clone size: many; CDR3 protein: CASSLDGALTRTDTQYF; CDR3 DNA: TGCGCCAGCAGCTTGGACGGGGCCCTAACTCGCACAGATACGCAGTATTTT
V gene: TRBV5-1; D gene: .; J gene: TRBJ2-3; CDR3 length: 15; clone size: few; CDR3 protein: CASSFRGARVDTQYF; CDR3 DNA: TGCGCCAGCAGCTTCCGGGGGGCTCGAGTGGATACGCAGTATTTT
V gene: TRBV7-2; D gene: .; J gene: TRBJ2-7; CDR3 length: 16; clone size: .; CDR3 protein: CASWAGAGDPSYEQYF; CDR3 DNA: TGTGCCAGCTGGGCGGGGGCGGGGGACCCTTCCTACGAGCAGTACTTC
V gene: TRBV12-3/TRBV12-4; D gene: .; J gene: TRBJ2-1; CDR3 length: 15; clone size: few; CDR3 protein: CATRWGASSYNEQFF; CDR3 DNA: TGTGCCACCAGGTGGGGAGCGAGCTCCTACAATGAGCAGTTCTTC
V gene: TRBV7-2; D gene: .; J gene: TRBJ2-1; CDR3 length: 15; clone size: few; CDR3 protein: CASSLAQGGNNEQFF; CDR3 DNA: TGTGCCAGCAGCTTAGCCCAGGGTGGAAACAATGAGCAGTTCTTC